This TCR beta chain was sequenced in a study of molecular identifiers for immune sequencing clone quantification. On the study more broadly: Replicates involved a five-way split of RNA from around 18,000 or 91,000 naive CD8 cells, with sequencing of four. Regarding the study as a whole: Highly expanded clones may be undercounted when identical TCR molecules share barcodes.

MiXCR, applied by TCRdb to the PCR reads, yields one record per CDR3 protein. The data show approximately 500,000 distinct CDR3 sequences, around 23% seen once. This clonotype was counted at least ten times. Its matching antigen is unknown. Material: naive CD8+ T cells from blood, with Jurkat cell RNA spiked in. The subset was: FACS-sorted CD8+CD4-CCR7+CD45RA+ naive T cells. The sequence was obtained from a human donor in good health. Some libraries in this study had Jurkat cell RNA spiked in.

The CDR3 reads CSVEGRGRPYEQYF. The CDR3 nucleotides read TGCAGCGTTGAAGGGCGCGGGAGGCCCTACGAGCAGTACTTC. The V call is TRBV29-1, the J call TRBJ2-7; 8 nucleotides agree with TRBD2. V gave up 1 base and J gave up 2 bases; unmatched junction bases: 4. CDR1 is SQVTM, CDR2 ANQGSEA, per germline. The CDR3 totals 14 residues.